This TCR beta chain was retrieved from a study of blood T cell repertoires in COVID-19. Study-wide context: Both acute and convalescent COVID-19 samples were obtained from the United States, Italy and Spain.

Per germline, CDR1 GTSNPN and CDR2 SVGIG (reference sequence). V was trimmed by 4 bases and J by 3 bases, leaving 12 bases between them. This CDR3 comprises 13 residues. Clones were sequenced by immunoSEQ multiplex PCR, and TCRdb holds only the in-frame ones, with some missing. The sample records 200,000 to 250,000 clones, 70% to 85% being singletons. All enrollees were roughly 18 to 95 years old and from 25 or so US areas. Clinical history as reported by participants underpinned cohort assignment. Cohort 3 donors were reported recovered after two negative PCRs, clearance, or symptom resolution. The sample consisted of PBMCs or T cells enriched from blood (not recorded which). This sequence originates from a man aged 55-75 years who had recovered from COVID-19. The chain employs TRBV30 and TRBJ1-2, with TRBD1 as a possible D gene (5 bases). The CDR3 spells CAWTIRGDYGYTF. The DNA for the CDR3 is TGTGCCTGGACCATAAGGGGTGACTATGGCTACACCTTC.